What follows describes a single TCR beta chain. Its antigen target is currently unknown. One base away there is no much larger clone; base qualities are not given. From the cysteine up to the phenylalanine, the CDR3 has a length of 16 residues. Only the CDR3 region is kept as DNA, spanning 48 bases read in frame from base 1. CD8 naive samples consisted of CD45RO-negative cells that were positively selected for CCR7, yielding a CD45RA+CCR7+ population without TemRA cells. Healthy HIV-negative adults with no recently reported acute infections or vaccinations were included as donors. All donors were Caucasian adults living in Nashville, Tennessee, USA. Blood was obtained by leukapheresis, after which PBMCs were separated by Ficoll-Histopaque density gradient centrifugation and cryopreserved in liquid nitrogen vapor phase. Analytical flow cytometry was used to check the purity and quantity of every magnetically sorted T cell population. Genomic DNA was isolated from each sorted fraction and quantified by UV absorbance on a Nanodrop 2000c.

TCR CDR3 regions were amplified from genomic DNA by multiplex PCR using the deep immunoSEQ assay. Genomic DNA extracted from each cell subset was distributed evenly over all wells of several immunoSEQ 96-well plates, and each plate served as one replicate. For sorted subsets, roughly 200 ng genomic DNA, equal to 25,000 to 35,000 T cell genomes, was loaded into each replicate PCR. Purified libraries were measured with a Qubit 3.0 fluorometer, size-checked on a Bioanalyzer 2100, and measured again with the KAPA Library Quantification kit. Every immunoSEQ 96-well plate was sequenced on a dedicated single-read 150-cycle Illumina NextSeq 550 flow cell. The published analysis was carried out like this. The immunoSEQ output contained only junctional sequences without quality scores, so filtering could not match that applied to full-length reads. To assign V/J genes and CDR3, sequences were annotated using PyIR, a Python wrapper for IgBLAST v1.9, with IMGT germline references. Reads were removed for weak V/J assignments (E-value above 1e-6), missing CDR3, stop codons, out-of-frame junctions, or ambiguous translated residues. V3J clonotypes were defined as sequences sharing the same inferred V gene, J gene, and CDR3 amino acid sequence. Percentage overlap between repertoires was calculated by dividing the number of shared unique clonotypes by the size of the smaller repertoire. Repertoire richness was assessed with RTK rarefaction, the Chao1 estimator, and Recon v2.1 estimates of unobserved clonotypes. Generation probabilities were computed with OLGA for all TCRbeta clonotypes obtained by the gDNA method from several donors. TCRdb's version of the immuneACCESS table is confined to in-frame rearrangements and falls short of the full clone set. An unresolved V gene accounts for under half of the shortfall where checked; the remainder is of unknown origin. Clone size and the V and J calls come from that table; the DNA yielded D and trimming. For this sample the table gives 550,000 to 650,000 clones, of which around 96% were detected only once. Less than 0.13% of the sample lies in the top ten.

The data derive from a study of shared clonotypes between healthy human individuals (TCRdb year 2020). Notes on the research overall: The cohort comprised a couple of women and a few men aged 18 to 49 years. For each donor, CD4 naive and CD4 memory were each run on three plates, CD8 naive on two plates, and CD8 memory on one plate. Blood TCR repertoires of several healthy adults were deeply sequenced to estimate repertoire size and the extent of clonotype sharing between individuals. To increase sequencing depth and limit assay-specific biases, different laboratories used diverse techniques to prepare libraries and sequence TCR repertoires. Leukapheresis yielded between about 0.94 and 10 billion PBMCs per donor.

What the work shows at the level of the full study, not this receptor alone: Compared with non-shared clonotypes, clonotypes shared by all four sorted-subset donors had higher generation probabilities. Because the study included a small number of donors, the genetic and exposure-history diversity represented was limited. Rarefaction of sorted-subset datasets indicated incomplete sequencing despite the large sequencing depth. Naive subsets generally had larger estimated clonotype richness than memory subsets. Sampling was restricted to blood, and TCR repertoires in tissues likely differ from the TCR repertoires found in blood. Around 5% of naive CD4, 3.5% of naive CD8, approximately 2.2% of memory CD4, and over 0.35% of memory CD8 clonotypes were shared across several donors. Pairwise subsampling led to the expectation that sequencing depth would affect the degree of clonotype sharing among donors.

The sequenced sample was naive CD8+ T cells sorted from blood. This specimen's cell subset or site label, per the study, means: CD45RA+CCR7+. The source of this sequence is a woman aged 25 to 39 in good health. Recombination linked TRBV21-1 to TRBJ1-5; whether TRBD1, the table's D call, matches the DNA was not checked. TRBV21-1 is classified as a pseudogene. The sequenced DNA is TGTGCCAGCAGCGGGGGCTGTTACGTTCTCCGTCAGCCCCAGCATTTT. This yields the protein CASSGGCYVLRQPQHF.